These 21 T cell receptor beta chains originate from one sample sequenced in a study of human T cells and chemical hapten exposure. Time point specified: patch test 1, 2 weeks after DPC sensitization. Treatment meaning: therapeutic diphenylcyclopropenone sensitization with weekly scalp DPC. TCRdb re-analysed the RACE reads in MiXCR, keeping a single row per CDR3 protein. Here the sample spans 80,000 to 100,000 distinct CDR3 sequences, under 15% being singletons. The sample here was whole blood, taken in connection with sensitization to the hapten diphenylcyclopropenone (DPC). These receptors were taken from a woman in her thirties or forties with alopecia areata. Some clones in this sample may be carry-over from other donors' samples.

This clonotype was seen a handful of times. The chain uses TRBV20-1 and TRBJ1-5, with a weak D call TRBD1 (5 bases). Germline-derived CDR1 and CDR2 are DFQATT and SNEGSKA (reference sequence). The CDR3 consists of 15 residues. The ends were cut back, 8 bases at V and 5 bases at J, with 22 bases in the middle. The CDR3 protein is CSSQEGPAGDQPQHF. The DNA of the CDR3 is TGCAGTTCGCAGGAGGGGCCAGCGGGGGATCAGCCCCAGCATTTT.

This clonotype was counted at least ten times. The rearrangement links TRBV18 to TRBJ2-5, with TRBD1 matching 7 bases. This CDR3 is built from 14 residues. Germline V CDR1 and CDR2: KGHSH, LQKENI. The ends lost 3 bases at V and 2 bases at J; junction bases unmatched: 3. Here the CDR3 reads CASSPVGQQETQYF. CDR3 sequence (DNA): TGTGCCAGCTCACCCGTGGGACAGCAAGAGACCCAGTACTTC.

A few counts support this clonotype. The rearrangement uses TRBV20-1 and TRBJ2-7; 9 nucleotides align to TRBD2. Germline values: CDR1 DFQATT, CDR2 SNEGSKA (reference sequence). The ends lost 1 base at V and 5 bases at J; junction bases unmatched: 6. CDR3 length: 14 residues. The CDR3 spells CSARARREGHEQYF. The CDR3 nucleotides read TGCAGTGCTAGAGCGAGGCGGGAGGGCCACGAGCAGTACTTC.

This clonotype was observed a handful of times. The rearrangement links TRBV20-1 to TRBJ1-1, with 10 positions matching TRBD1. Per the germline V gene, CDR1 is DFQATT and CDR2 is SNEGSKA (reference sequence). The trim removed 5 bases at V and 1 base at J, leaving 7 bases unmatched. This CDR3 has 15 residues. Here the CDR3 DNA reads TGCAGTGCTCAGGGGGACAGGGGTCAGAACACTGAAGCTTTCTTT. Residues: CSAQGDRGQNTEAFF.

This clonotype was detected only a few times. The chain carries TRBV7-8 and TRBJ2-1; TRBD2 matches 7 bases. The trim removed 1 base at V and 8 bases at J, leaving 8 bases unmatched. CDR3 length equals 15 residues. CDR1 is SGHVS and CDR2 is FQNEAQ in the germline V gene. This CDR3 is CASSLELATWDEQFF. The CDR3 DNA is TGTGCCAGCAGCTTAGAACTAGCGACCTGGGATGAGCAGTTCTTC.

V usage is TRBV18 and J usage is TRBJ2-5, with D perhaps TRBD2 (5 bases). Germline CDR1 and CDR2: KGHSH and LQKENI. V was pared by 5 bases and J by 7 bases, with 17 bases between. The CDR3 runs 14 residues. The CDR3 DNA follows: TGTGCCAGCTCATACGGACCGGGCGAGGGGACCCAGTACTTC. The encoded protein is CASSYGPGEGTQYF.

V is TRBV19 and J is TRBJ2-2; D unresolved. V was cut by 10 bases and J by 0 bases, with 12 bases left in between. The CDR3 consists of 14 residues. The V gene's germline CDR1 is LNHDA and CDR2 SQIVND (reference sequence). CDR3 loop: CATDAQSNTGELFF. CDR3 sequence (DNA): TGTGCCACCGACGCACAGTCGAACACCGGGGAGCTGTTTTTT.

This clonotype has only a few counts. The chain links TRBV6-1 to TRBJ2-1, with a tentative D call TRBD2 (5 bases). Germline CDR1 and CDR2: MNHNS and SASEGT. V was trimmed by 3 bases and J by 4 bases, leaving 7 bases between them. This CDR3 region has 13 residues. DNA of the CDR3: TGTGCCAGCAGTGAGGACTGGTACAATGAGCAGTTCTTC. This sequence encodes CASSEDWYNEQFF.

This clonotype came up many times. The chain recombines TRBV7-9 with TRBJ2-2; D is ambiguous. The CDR3 contains 13 residues. Looked up from germline, CDR1 is SEHNR and CDR2 is FQNEAQ (reference sequence). Trimming removed 3 bases at V and 5 bases at J, with 7 bases between. The CDR3 DNA reads as TGTGCCAGCAGCTTTACGGTTACCGGGGAGCTGTTTTTT. This sequence encodes CASSFTVTGELFF.

The chain has TRBV18 and TRBJ2-3; D not resolved. The CDR3 spans 14 residues. V was clipped by 5 bases and J by 0 bases, with 9 bases between them. Germline values: CDR1 KGHSH, CDR2 LQKENI. The CDR3 region has the DNA TGTGCCAGCTCAACCCTGGGCAGCACAGATACGCAGTATTTT. This sequence encodes CASSTLGSTDTQYF. Complete variable domain (other parts from reference TRBV18 and TRBJ2-3): NAGVMQNPRHLVRRRGQEARLRCSPMKGHSHVYWYRQLPEEGLKFMVYLQKENIIDESGMPKERFSAEFPKEGPSILRIQQVVRGDSAAYFCASSTLGSTDTQYFGPGTRLTVL.

This chain joins TRBV27 and TRBJ1-5, with D tentatively TRBD1 (5 bases). This CDR3 contains 15 residues. Trimming pared 4 bases from V and 7 bases from J, leaving 17 bases between. Germline loops: CDR1 MNHEY, CDR2 SMNVEV (reference sequence). The CDR3 DNA is TGTGCCAGCAGTTCCTACCAGGGAGTCAAGCAGCCCCAGCATTTT. It encodes CASSSYQGVKQPQHF.

CDR3 DNA sequence: TGTGCCAGCACCCCTCGGGAGGCCGGGGAGCTGTTTTTT. This encodes CASTPREAGELFF. The chain joins TRBV12-3 or TRBV12-4 to TRBJ2-2; TRBD2 matches at 7 bases. The trim removed 7 bases at V and 6 bases at J, leaving 5 bases unmatched. The CDR3 is 13 residues long.

This clonotype was seen more than once but under ten times. The V call is TRBV5-4, the J call TRBJ2-7; 9 bases match TRBD2. This CDR3 has 17 amino acids. V lost 0 bases and J lost 9; bases outside the gene matches: 16. In germline, CDR1 is SGHNT, CDR2 YYREEE (reference sequence). CDR3 nucleotide sequence: TGTGCCAGCAGCTTGGACTTCGCGGGAGGGGACTCCCTAGGGCAGTACTTC. Encoded protein: CASSLDFAGGDSLGQYF.

This clonotype has a count of ten or more. J is TRBJ1-1 and V is TRBV28; D is unclear. The V and J ends lost 4 bases and 5 bases respectively, with 11 bases between them. Germline V gives CDR1 MDHEN, CDR2 SYDVKM. The CDR3 loop spans 13 amino acids. The CDR3 reads CASSSVMGTEAFF. The CDR3 DNA sequence: TGTGCCAGCAGTTCGGTTATGGGGACTGAAGCTTTCTTT.

This clonotype showed up just a few times. CDR3 region: CASSQDGQDWSEQYF. CDR3 nucleotides: TGTGCCAGCAGCCAAGATGGACAGGACTGGAGCGAGCAGTACTTC. This chain uses TRBV4-2 with TRBJ2-7; TRBD1 agrees at 7 bases. Germline loops: CDR1 LGHNA, CDR2 YNFKEQ. The CDR3 has 15 residues. Trimming removed 0 bases from V and 6 bases from J; junction bases left unmatched: 8.

The table lists this clonotype with a few counts. A read error may produce the germline difference seen at one junction end. The gene calls are TRBV7-7 and TRBJ2-5, with 7 bases that match TRBD2. Germline lookup yields CDR1 SSHAT and CDR2 FNYEAQ (reference sequence). CDR3 length: 14 amino acids. Here the CDR3 reads CASSLVTSRETQYF. The CDR3 DNA follows: TGTGCTAGCAGCTTAGTGACTAGCAGAGAGACCCAGTACTTC.

In its sample, this clonotype was seen once. This chain uses TRBV28 with TRBJ2-1; D is possibly TRBD1 (5 bases). V dropped 4 bases and J dropped 9 bases, with 10 bases sitting between them. The germline CDR1 and CDR2 sequences are MDHEN and SYDVKM. The CDR3 is 12 amino acids. CDR3 amino acids: CASSSQVPEQFF. The CDR3 nucleotides are TGTGCCAGCAGTTCACAGGTTCCTGAGCAGTTCTTC.

This clonotype occurred a few times. At one of its ends the junction is not consistent with the germline gene, which may arise from a read error. V and J are TRBV7-7 and TRBJ2-1, with D perhaps being TRBD1 or TRBD2 (5 bases each). Looked up from germline, CDR1 is SSHAT and CDR2 is FNYEAQ (reference sequence). The CDR3 runs 15 residues. The CDR3 DNA reads as TGTGCTAGCAGCGCCGGGACCCAGGTTTACAATGAGCAGTTCTTC. Its translation: CASSAGTQVYNEQFF.

The rearrangement links TRBV5-6 to TRBJ1-6; the match to TRBD1 covers 9 bases. CDR1 SGHDT and CDR2 YYEEEE come from the germline V gene. CDR3 length: 14 amino acids. V was clipped by 4 bases and J by 10 bases; unmatched bases: 6. Here the CDR3 reads CASSGGQGLSPLHF. The CDR3 DNA reads TGTGCCAGCAGCGGGGGACAGGGTTTGTCACCCCTCCACTTT.

V and J are TRBV7-9 and TRBJ1-2; TRBD1 might be the D (5 bases). The length of the CDR3 is 16 residues. Per germline, CDR1 SEHNR and CDR2 FQNEAQ (reference sequence). V lost 4 bases, J lost 3 bases, and 18 bases lay in between. CDR3 in amino acids: CASSSLRGEGDYGYTF. The CDR3, as DNA: TGTGCCAGCAGCTCCCTGCGGGGGGAAGGAGACTATGGCTACACCTTC.

This clonotype was picked up many times. V usage is TRBV19 and J usage is TRBJ1-1, with no clear D. The CDR3 has 13 residues. CDR1 is LNHDA, CDR2 SQIVND, per germline (reference sequence). Trimming left V 5 bases short and J 3 bases short, with 10 bases between. The CDR3 sequence is CASSLRMDTEAFF. The CDR3 DNA reads as TGTGCCAGTAGTCTGCGTATGGACACTGAAGCTTTCTTT.